This passage covers 18 T cell receptor beta chains from one sample sequenced in a study of T cell responses to AZD1222 COVID-19 vaccine. Assay: immunoSEQ multiplex PCR; the TCRdb copy retains only in-frame clones and omits some. This table holds tens of thousands of clones, roughly 90% found once. The specimen comprised peripheral blood, sampled 28 days after the second AZD1222 dose. Every receptor here comes from an adult who received the AZD1222 COVID-19 vaccine.

Only one count was recorded for this clone. This chain connects TRBV5-1 to TRBJ2-3; D may be TRBD1 (6 bases). CDR3 length: 14 amino acids. Germline V gene lookup returns CDR1 SGHRS and CDR2 YFSETQ. V lost 4 bases to trimming and J lost 1 base, with 10 bases between them. CDR3 protein: CASSRGGGTDTQYF. The CDR3 region has the DNA TGCGCCAGCAGCCGAGGGGGAGGCACAGATACGCAGTATTTT.

V usage is TRBV10-2 and J usage is TRBJ1-6; D not resolved. The CDR3 consists of 12 residues. V was shortened by 2 bases and J by 13 bases, with 9 bases between the two germline ends. Germline V CDR1 and CDR2: WSHSY, SAAADI. CDR3 amino acids: CASSEPDRPLHF. The CDR3 region has the DNA TGCGCCAGCAGTGAGCCCGATCGGCCCCTCCACTTT.

This rearrangement joins TRBV5-1 to TRBJ2-2; the match to TRBD1 covers 8 bases. Per the germline V gene, CDR1 is SGHRS and CDR2 is YFSETQ. J lost 6 bases, V lost 4 bases, and 8 bases had no gene match. The CDR3 has 15 residues. CDR3 loop: CASSPGQGWSGELFF. CDR3 sequence (DNA): TGCGCCAGCAGCCCAGGACAGGGTTGGTCCGGGGAGCTGTTTTTT.

This clone was observed a few times. The rearrangement joins TRBV10-3 to TRBJ2-7, with a weak D call TRBD2 (6 bases). CDR1 ENHRY and CDR2 SYGVKD come from the germline V gene. This CDR3 is 15 amino acids long. The ends were cut back, 6 bases at V and 0 bases at J, with 15 bases in the middle. As DNA, the CDR3 is TGTGCCATCAGCTCCGGGACTTCGAGCTCCTACGAGCAGTACTTC. Protein: CAISSGTSSSYEQYF.

The V and J genes are TRBV7-2 and TRBJ2-5, with 8 bases fitting TRBD2. This CDR3 region has 15 residues. The V segment lost 5 bases and the J segment 2 bases; nucleotides outside the gene matches: 7. Germline CDR1 and CDR2: SGHTA and FQGNSA. The CDR3 is CASSPVGGGQETQYF. The CDR3 DNA sequence: TGTGCCAGCAGCCCAGTAGGCGGGGGGCAAGAGACCCAGTACTTC.

J is TRBJ1-3 and V is TRBV4-1; maybe TRBD1 (6 bases). Trimming shortened V by 1 base and J by 7 bases, and 14 bases separated the two germline ends. Germline CDR1 is MGHRA and CDR2 is YSYEKL. This CDR3 has 15 residues. CDR3 residues: CASSQGGANGNTIYF. The DNA of the CDR3 is TGCGCCAGCAGCCAAGGGGGGGCGAATGGGAACACCATATATTTT.

The V and J genes are TRBV19 and TRBJ1-2, with TRBD1 matching over 7 bases. Per the germline V gene, CDR1 is LNHDA and CDR2 is SQIVND (reference sequence). The J segment lost 8 bases and the V segment lost 0 bases, leaving 12 bases of the junction unmatched. The CDR3 length is 16 residues. Written as DNA, the CDR3 is TGTGCCAGTAGTATAGACCGGGACAGCTCCCGAGGGGGCTACACCTTC. This sequence encodes CASSIDRDSSRGGYTF.

The rearrangement links TRBV9 to TRBJ2-5; TRBD2 might be the D (5 bases). V was clipped by 0 bases and J by 1 base, with 10 bases between them. CDR1 is SGDLS and CDR2 is YYNGEE in the germline V gene. This CDR3 has 15 amino acids. CDR3 in DNA: TGTGCCAGCAGCGTAGCTCGGGGTGCCCAAGAGACCCAGTACTTC. Translation gives CASSVARGAQETQYF.

V and J are TRBV27 and TRBJ2-3; D is possibly TRBD1 (6 bases). The CDR3 has 15 amino acids. Trimming removed 3 bases from V and 0 bases from J, with 10 bases in between. The germline CDR1 and CDR2 sequences are MNHEY and SMNVEV (reference sequence). The CDR3 here is CASSFGGDSTDTQYF. CDR3 nucleotide sequence: TGTGCCAGCAGTTTTGGGGGCGATAGCACAGATACGCAGTATTTT.

The rearrangement links TRBV9 to TRBJ2-2, with TRBD2 matching over 11 bases. Trimming at V came to 0 bases and at J to 4 bases, leaving 5 bases not matched to a gene. This CDR3 has 17 amino acids. CDR1 and CDR2 from the germline V gene are SGDLS and YYNGEE. The CDR3 sequence: CASSVGSGGAVTGELFF. DNA for the CDR3: TGTGCCAGCAGCGTAGGTAGCGGGGGGGCAGTCACCGGGGAGCTGTTTTTT. The full variable domain, rest sourced from reference TRBV9 and TRBJ2-2, is DSGVTQTPKHLITATGQRVTLRCSPRSGDLSVYWYQQSLDQGLQFLIQYYNGEERAKGNILERFSAQQFPDLHSELNLSSLELGDSALYFCASSVGSGGAVTGELFFGEGSRLTVL.

The sample holds a few counts of this clone. The CDR3 DNA sequence: TGTGCCAGCAGCTTACGACTAGCGGGGGTTCAAGAGACCCAGTACTTC. This sequence encodes CASSLRLAGVQETQYF. The chain uses TRBV7-8 and TRBJ2-5; TRBD2 aligns across 12 bases. Trimming removed 2 bases from V and 2 bases from J; junction bases left unmatched: 3. This CDR3 is built from 16 residues. Germline CDR1 reads SGHVS; CDR2 reads FQNEAQ. Together with reference TRBV7-8 and TRBJ2-5, the CDR3 gives the full variable domain: GAGVSQSPRYKVAKRGQDVALRCDPISGHVSLFWYQQALGQGPEFLTYFQNEAQLDKSGLPSDRFFAERPEGSVSTLKIQRTQQEDSAVYLCASSLRLAGVQETQYFGPGTRLLVL.

The CDR3 is CASSRTGQLTYEQYF. CDR3 coding DNA: TGTGCCAGCAGCCGTACGGGACAGTTAACCTACGAGCAGTACTTC. This rearrangement joins TRBV6-5 to TRBJ2-7; 7 bases are a match to TRBD1. The germline V gene has CDR1 MNHEY and CDR2 SVGAGI. V shed 6 bases, J shed 2 bases, and the junction held 10 bases outside the gene matches. This CDR3 region has 15 residues.

The gene calls are TRBV9 and TRBJ1-6; 9 bases map to TRBD1. CDR3 length: 17 amino acids. V lost 7 bases and J lost 9; bases outside the gene matches: 17. Germline assignment: CDR1 SGDLS and CDR2 YYNGEE. DNA of the CDR3: TGTGCCAGCGGCACCTATAAACAGGGGGCGAAGAGTTCACCCCTCCACTTT. It translates to CASGTYKQGAKSSPLHF.

The chain uses TRBV2 and TRBJ1-2; TRBD1 matches 9 bases. Per the germline V gene, CDR1 is SNHLY and CDR2 is FYNNEI. With V trimmed by 1 base and J by 6 bases, 12 bases remained unmatched. This CDR3 comprises 17 residues. For the CDR3, the DNA is TGTGCCAGCAGTGAAGGGTCAGGGACAGGGAGGCCTAATGGCTACACCTTC. Translation: CASSEGSGTGRPNGYTF.

This clone has more than one count but fewer than ten. This chain uses TRBV4-2 with TRBJ1-1; D call uncertain. V was shortened by 1 base and J by 12 bases, with 12 bases between the two germline ends. The CDR3 spans 12 residues. Germline lookup yields CDR1 LGHNA and CDR2 YNFKEQ. CDR3 amino acids: CASSQGTVVPFF. The CDR3 DNA reads TGTGCCAGCAGCCAAGGGACTGTGGTACCTTTCTTT.

The chain joins TRBV9 to TRBJ1-5; D is perhaps TRBD1 (5 bases). This CDR3 has 11 amino acids. Trimming took 7 bases from V and 10 from J, leaving 12 bases between them. Germline assignment: CDR1 SGDLS and CDR2 YYNGEE. The CDR3 DNA follows: TGTGCCAGCGGGGGGGTTGGACCCCAGCATTTT. It translates to CASGGVGPQHF. The entire variable domain, with the rest obtained from reference TRBV9 and TRBJ1-5, is as follows: DSGVTQTPKHLITATGQRVTLRCSPRSGDLSVYWYQQSLDQGLQFLIQYYNGEERAKGNILERFSAQQFPDLHSELNLSSLELGDSALYFCASGGVGPQHFGDGTRLSIL.

The chain links TRBV11-2 to TRBJ1-1, with D tentatively TRBD1 (5 bases). The germline V and J ends were trimmed by 2 bases and 1 base, with 11 bases remaining between them. Germline V gene lookup returns CDR1 SGHAT and CDR2 FQNNGV. The CDR3 is 15 amino acids. CDR3 in amino acids: CASSLRDRKNTEAFF. For the CDR3, the DNA is TGTGCCAGCAGCTTACGCGACAGAAAGAACACTGAAGCTTTCTTT.

The V gene is TRBV20-1, the J gene TRBJ1-6, with unresolved D. Germline CDR1 and CDR2: DFQATT and SNEGSKA (reference sequence). There are 11 residues in the CDR3. V was cut by 5 bases and J by 5 bases, with 4 bases left in between. The CDR3 region has the DNA TGCAGTGCTCTGGATAATTCACCCCTCCACTTT. Residues: CSALDNSPLHF.